This entry describes one TCR beta chain. Source study methods: ImmunoSEQ junction-only sequences lacked quality scores, so their filtering differed. The method was immunoSEQ multiplex PCR; TCRdb's version includes in-frame clones alone and lacks a portion of them. The D gene and trimming were derived from the DNA, and the V and J assignments and clone size from that table. The table shows some 1,600,000 clones, with 95% to 99% occurring only once. This sample is part of a study of shared clonotypes between healthy human individuals. Germline V gene sequence: CDR1 KGHSH, CDR2 LQKENI. With V trimmed by 3 bases and J by 3 bases, 5 bases remained unmatched. The CDR3 is 15 residues long.

V gene TRBV18 combines with J gene TRBJ2-1; 7 nucleotides agree with TRBD1. This receptor was taken from a man aged 25-45 years in good health. The sample consisted of naive CD4+ T cells sorted from blood. Subset in this sample: CD45RA+ positively selected. CDR3 protein: CASSPDRDRYNEQFF. DNA for the CDR3: TGTGCCAGCTCACCCGACAGGGACCGCTACAATGAGCAGTTCTTC. The variable domain in full, with the rest retrieved from reference TRBV18 and TRBJ2-1, is NAGVMQNPRHLVRRRGQEARLRCSPMKGHSHVYWYRQLPEEGLKFMVYLQKENIIDESGMPKERFSAEFPKEGPSILRIQQVVRGDSAAYFCASSPDRDRYNEQFFGPGTRLTVL.